The T cell receptor beta chain under discussion was sequenced for a study of Graves' ophthalmopathy and Graves' hyperthyroidism. Study-level information: Hyperthyroidism was classified as stable if no ophthalmopathy occurred within 18 months of follow-up.

Clinicians made diagnoses from clinical symptoms, serum thyroxine, TRAb, thyroid ultrasound and orbital computed tomography. Germline V CDR1 and CDR2: LGHNA, YSLEER. This CDR3 has 13 residues. The V end was cut by 2 bases, the J end by 6 bases, with 7 bases between. This clonotype turned up a few times. The TCR beta CDR3 regions underwent amplification from RNA transcripts. In the first round, RT-PCR was carried out with HTBI primers, and a multiplex PCR formed the second round. MiXCR, run by TCRdb on the multiplex PCR reads, gives a single entry per CDR3 protein. The repertoire holds approximately 1.2 million distinct CDR3 sequences, with around a third as singletons.

The sample consisted of peripheral blood or thyroid tissue (not recorded which). V and J are TRBV4-3 and TRBJ2-2; D is unclear. The receptor comes from an adult man with Graves' hyperthyroidism. CDR3 nucleotide sequence: TGCGCCAGCAGCCAACCGCCGGCCGGGGAGCTGTTTTTT. Translated: CASSQPPAGELFF.